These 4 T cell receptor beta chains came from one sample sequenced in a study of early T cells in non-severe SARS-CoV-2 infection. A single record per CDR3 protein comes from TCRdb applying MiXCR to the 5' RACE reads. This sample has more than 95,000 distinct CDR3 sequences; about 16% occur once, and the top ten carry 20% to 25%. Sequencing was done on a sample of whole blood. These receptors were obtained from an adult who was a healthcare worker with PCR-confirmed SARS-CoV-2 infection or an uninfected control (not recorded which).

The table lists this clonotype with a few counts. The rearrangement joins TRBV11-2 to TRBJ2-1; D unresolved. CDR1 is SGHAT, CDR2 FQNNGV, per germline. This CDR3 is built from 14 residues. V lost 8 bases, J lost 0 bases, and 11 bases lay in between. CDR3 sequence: CASGLSGSYNEQFF. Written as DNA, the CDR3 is TGTGCCAGCGGGCTCTCTGGCTCCTACAATGAGCAGTTCTTC.

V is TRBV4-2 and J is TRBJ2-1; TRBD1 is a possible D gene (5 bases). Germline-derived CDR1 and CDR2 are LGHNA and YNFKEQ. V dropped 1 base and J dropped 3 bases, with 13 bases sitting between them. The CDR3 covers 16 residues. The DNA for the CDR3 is TGTGCCAGCAGCCAAGCGAAGGGGCTCCTCTACAATGAGCAGTTCTTC. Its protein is CASSQAKGLLYNEQFF.

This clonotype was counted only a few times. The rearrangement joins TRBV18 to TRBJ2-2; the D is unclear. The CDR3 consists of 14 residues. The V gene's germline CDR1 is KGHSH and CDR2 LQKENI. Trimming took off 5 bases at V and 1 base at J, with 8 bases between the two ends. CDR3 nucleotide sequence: TGTGCCAGCTCAAGGCAGAAGAACACCGGGGAGCTGTTTTTT. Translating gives CASSRQKNTGELFF.

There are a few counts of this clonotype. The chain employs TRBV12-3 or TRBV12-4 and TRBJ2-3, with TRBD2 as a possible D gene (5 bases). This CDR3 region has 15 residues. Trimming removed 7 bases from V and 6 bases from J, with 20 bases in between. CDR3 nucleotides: TGTGCCAGCACCCTTACCGGGGTCCCTTCGGATACGCAGTATTTT. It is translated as CASTLTGVPSDTQYF.